A selection of T cell receptor beta chains follows, all from one sample in a study of T-cell reconstitution after alpha-beta-depleted transplantation in children. TCRdb reprocessed the PCR reads with MiXCR, giving one entry per CDR3 protein. The data show 250,000 to 300,000 distinct CDR3 sequences, 10% seen once. The material sequenced was PBMCs, taken before TCRalphabeta/CD19-depleted stem cell transplant. The source of these receptors is a boy in the first two years of life with acute myeloid leukemia, due to receive a stem cell transplant. The CDR3 runs from the conserved cysteine through the conserved F or W. Fields, in order: V gene, J gene, D gene, clone size, CDR3 protein, CDR3 DNA. A D gene is named only where the DNA matches it firmly. Size is stated for part of the rows, as once, few or many counts, or as a class when the clone is expanded.

TRBV5-1	TRBJ2-5	TRBD2	many	CASSLGTSETQYF	TGCGCCAGCAGCTTGGGGACTAGCGAGACCCAGTACTTC
TRBV11-2	TRBJ2-1	TRBD2	many	CASSSGTRPGSSYNEQFF	TGTGCCAGCAGCTCAGGGACTAGACCGGGAAGCTCCTACAATGAGCAGTTCTTC
TRBV28	TRBJ2-7	TRBD1	once	CASSFSGGDEQYF	TGTGCCAGCAGTTTTTCAGGGGGTGACGAGCAGTACTTC
TRBV12-3/TRBV12-4	TRBJ2-5	.	many	CASSLTPVTQYF	TGTGCCAGCAGTTTGACTCCCGTGACCCAGTACTTC
TRBV7-9	TRBJ2-5	.	many	CASSSQGETQYF	TGTGCCAGCAGCTCCCAGGGAGAGACCCAGTACTTC
TRBV5-6	TRBJ2-5	.	many	CASSLLGEQETQYF	TGTGCCAGCAGCTTACTAGGCGAGCAAGAGACCCAGTACTTC
TRBV20-1	TRBJ2-7	.	many	CSARDRVGGSYEQYF	TGCAGTGCTAGAGATCGCGTGGGGGGCTCCTACGAGCAGTACTTC
TRBV20-1	TRBJ1-5	TRBD1	many	CSARRTGSNQPQHF	TGCAGTGCCCGGCGGACAGGGAGCAATCAGCCCCAGCATTTT
TRBV9	TRBJ2-1	TRBD2	many	CASSLGLESRSSYNEQFF	TGTGCCAGCAGCTTGGGACTAGAATCGAGGAGCTCCTACAATGAGCAGTTCTTC
TRBV28	TRBJ2-1	.	.	CAGGGWDEQFF	TGTGCCGGAGGGGGTTGGGATGAGCAGTTCTTC
TRBV7-2	TRBJ2-5	TRBD2	few	CASSLVTSGGGTQYF	TGTGCCAGCAGCTTAGTAACTAGCGGGGGGGGGACCCAGTACTTC
TRBV20-1	TRBJ2-1	.	many	CSSTARRANEQFF	TGCAGTAGCACGGCGCGGAGGGCCAATGAGCAGTTCTTC
TRBV19	TRBJ1-2	TRBD1	few	CASALSQGARGYGYTF	TGTGCCAGTGCGCTCTCTCAGGGGGCGCGGGGCTATGGCTACACCTTC
TRBV12-5	TRBJ2-1	.	.	CASGDGVTNEQFF	TGTGCTAGTGGCGACGGCGTCACCAATGAGCAGTTCTTC
TRBV7-2	TRBJ1-3	.	many	CASSLRSSGNTIYF	TGTGCCAGCAGCTTACGCAGCTCTGGAAACACCATATATTTT
TRBV11-2	TRBJ2-7	TRBD1	many	CASTPTGLGYEQYF	TGTGCCAGCACCCCGACAGGGTTGGGCTACGAGCAGTACTTC
TRBV29-1	TRBJ2-4	TRBD2	many	CSVGGGGNIQYF	TGCAGCGTTGGCGGGGGGGGAAACATTCAGTACTTC
TRBV28	TRBJ2-5	.	many	CASSLLVQETQYF	TGTGCCAGCAGTTTATTGGTACAAGAGACCCAGTACTTC
TRBV2	TRBJ2-4	.	many	CASIEGGDTRDIQYF	TGTGCCAGCATCGAAGGGGGGGATACTAGGGACATTCAGTACTTC
TRBV28	TRBJ1-2	.	few	CASSTGRDGYTF	TGTGCCAGCAGTACGGGGAGGGATGGCTACACCTTC
TRBV5-8	TRBJ2-2	.	.	CASSLDRMNTGELFF	TGTGCCAGCAGCTTGGACAGGATGAACACCGGGGAGCTGTTTTTT
TRBV10-3	TRBJ2-1	.	few	CAISESGAGDFYNEQFF	TGTGCCATCAGTGAGTCGGGCGCAGGGGACTTCTACAATGAGCAGTTCTTC
TRBV5-1	TRBJ2-5	.	many	CASSLRPLQETQYF	TGCGCCAGCAGCTTGAGGCCCCTCCAAGAGACCCAGTACTTC
TRBV12-5	TRBJ2-1	TRBD2	many	CASGLLPGLALPNEQFF	TGTGCTAGTGGTTTGCTTCCGGGACTAGCCCTGCCCAATGAGCAGTTCTTC
TRBV20-1	TRBJ2-5	.	many	CSAPRGQETQYF	TGCAGTGCCCCACGGGGACAAGAGACCCAGTACTTC
TRBV9	TRBJ2-3	.	many	CASSGTPADTQYF	TGTGCCAGCAGTGGGACTCCCGCAGATACGCAGTATTTT
TRBV7-9	TRBJ2-1	TRBD2	many	CASSEPGTSGNEQFF	TGTGCCAGCAGCGAGCCAGGAACTAGCGGTAATGAGCAGTTCTTC
TRBV7-9	TRBJ2-5	TRBD1	many	CASSSGTGETQYF	TGTGCCAGCAGCTCTGGGACAGGGGAGACCCAGTACTTC
TRBV11-2	TRBJ1-1	.	few	CASSLESRVNTEAFF	TGTGCCAGCAGCTTAGAAAGCAGGGTGAACACTGAAGCTTTCTTT
TRBV12-3/TRBV12-4	TRBJ1-2	.	many	CASSLYTGSGYTF	TGTGCCAGCAGTTTATATACAGGTTCTGGCTACACCTTC
TRBV3-1	TRBJ2-1	.	many	CASSHRPDNEQFF	TGTGCCAGCAGCCATCGGCCGGACAATGAGCAGTTCTTC
TRBV7-9	TRBJ2-7	.	many	CASSLDTLSYEQYF	TGTGCCAGCAGCTTGGACACCCTCTCCTACGAGCAGTACTTC
TRBV9	TRBJ1-3	TRBD1	many	CASSATGGGNTIYF	TGTGCCAGCAGCGCCACAGGGGGAGGAAACACCATATATTTT
TRBV15	TRBJ2-1	.	many	CATSPRTGLLNEQFF	TGTGCCACCAGCCCCCGAACCGGGTTACTCAATGAGCAGTTCTTC
TRBV6-9	TRBJ1-5	.	.	CASSYSATGNQPQHF	TGTGCCAGCAGTTATTCGGCGACAGGCAATCAGCCCCAGCATTTT
TRBV7-9	TRBJ2-4	.	many	CASSGYKNIQYF	TGTGCCAGCAGCGGATACAAAAACATTCAGTACTTC
TRBV10-2	TRBJ2-7	TRBD2	many	CATSTSGRTFYEQYF	TGCGCCACCTCGACTAGCGGGAGGACTTTCTACGAGCAGTACTTC
TRBV7-2	TRBJ1-3	.	.	CASSLGPVTGNTIYF	TGTGCCAGCAGCTTAGGGCCGGTGACTGGAAACACCATATATTTT
TRBV20-1	TRBJ2-3	.	few	CSARKVGVLTDTQYF	TGCAGTGCTAGAAAGGTCGGGGTATTAACAGATACGCAGTATTTT
TRBV7-2	TRBJ1-3	.	many	CASSPQAGNTIYF	TGTGCCAGCAGCCCACAGGCTGGAAACACCATATATTTT
TRBV19	TRBJ2-3	.	many	CASSDRDITDTQYF	TGTGCCAGTAGTGACCGGGACATCACAGATACGCAGTATTTT
TRBV14	TRBJ1-6	.	many	CASSQGTRGSPLHF	TGTGCCAGCAGCCAAGGGACGCGGGGTTCACCCCTCCACTTT
TRBV5-1	TRBJ2-3	TRBD2	many	CASSPGLAGPTRGTDTQYF	TGCGCCAGCAGCCCGGGACTAGCGGGACCAACCCGAGGCACAGATACGCAGTATTTT
TRBV11-2	TRBJ2-3	.	.	CASSSPTDTDTQYF	TGTGCCAGCAGCTCACCCACGGACACAGATACGCAGTATTTT
TRBV9	TRBJ2-3	TRBD2	many	CASSVAASGRDTQYF	TGTGCCAGCAGCGTAGCGGCTAGCGGGAGGGATACGCAGTATTTT
TRBV15	TRBJ1-6	.	.	CATSRETAGTRKTPSYNSPLHF	TGTGCCACCAGCAGAGAGACAGCTGGGACGCGAAAAACCCCCTCCTATAATTCACCCCTCCACTTT
TRBV9	TRBJ2-3	.	.	CASSPRGPPLTDTQYF	TGTGCCAGCAGCCCGCGGGGCCCACCGCTCACAGATACGCAGTATTTT
TRBV6-1	TRBJ2-1	.	many	CASTDWGSSYNEQFF	TGTGCCAGCACCGACTGGGGAAGCTCCTACAATGAGCAGTTCTTC
TRBV12-3/TRBV12-4	TRBJ2-3	TRBD2	few	CASRSWGGTSTDTQYF	TGTGCCAGCCGGAGTTGGGGGGGGACTAGCACAGATACGCAGTATTTT
TRBV19	TRBJ2-1	TRBD2	few	CASSIGTRNEQFF	TGTGCCAGTAGTATAGGGACTAGAAACGAGCAGTTCTTC
TRBV4-2	TRBJ2-1	TRBD2	many	CASSQDRAGGSEQFF	TGTGCCAGCAGCCAAGATCGGGCGGGGGGTAGTGAGCAGTTCTTC
TRBV10-3	TRBJ2-7	.	many	CAISESQGGSYEQYF	TGTGCCATCAGTGAGTCTCAGGGGGGCTCCTACGAGCAGTACTTC
TRBV20-1	TRBJ2-1	TRBD2	many	CSAKPTSEGSNEQFF	TGCAGTGCTAAACCCACTAGCGAAGGTAGCAATGAGCAGTTCTTC
TRBV28	TRBJ2-7	.	many	CASSFMGGSYEQYF	TGTGCCAGCAGTTTTATGGGGGGTTCCTACGAGCAGTACTTC
TRBV29-1	TRBJ2-3	TRBD2	.	CSAGLGGIRGDTQYF	TGCAGCGCAGGCCTCGGGGGGATAAGAGGAGATACGCAGTATTTT
TRBV18	TRBJ2-2	.	.	CASSPNGLAGELFF	TGTGCCAGCTCACCTAATGGTTTGGCCGGGGAGCTGTTTTTT